This T cell receptor beta chain was captured by sequencing in a study of T cell changes during pregnancy in multiple sclerosis. This clone was detected only once. This CDR3 has 14 amino acids. V lost 3 bases and J 6 bases, leaving 12 bases between the germline ends. Germline lookup yields CDR1 SGDLS and CDR2 YYNGEE. Data came from immunoSEQ multiplex PCR; TCRdb stores just in-frame clones and leaves some out. There are fewer than 65,000 clones in the sample; 90% to 95% occur only once, and about 0.88% lies in the top ten. The receptor was derived from a female donor with multiple sclerosis, enrolled in a pregnancy study. The input for sequencing was peripheral blood, taken before pregnancy. The chain links TRBV9 to TRBJ1-4; D possibly corresponds to TRBD1 (6 bases). CDR3 in DNA: TGTGCCAGCAGCGAACAGGGACCGGATGAAAAACTGTTTTTT. It specifies CASSEQGPDEKLFF.